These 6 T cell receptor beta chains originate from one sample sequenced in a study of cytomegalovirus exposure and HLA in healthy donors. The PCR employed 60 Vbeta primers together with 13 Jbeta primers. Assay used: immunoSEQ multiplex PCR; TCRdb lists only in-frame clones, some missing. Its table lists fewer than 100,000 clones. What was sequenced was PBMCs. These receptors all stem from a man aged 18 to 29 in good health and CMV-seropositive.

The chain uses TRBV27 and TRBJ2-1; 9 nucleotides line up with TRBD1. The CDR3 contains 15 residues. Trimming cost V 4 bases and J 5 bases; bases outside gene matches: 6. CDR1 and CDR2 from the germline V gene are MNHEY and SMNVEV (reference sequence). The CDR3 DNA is TGTGCCAGCAGTTGGGGGACAGGGTTGGACAATGAGCAGTTCTTC. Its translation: CASSWGTGLDNEQFF.

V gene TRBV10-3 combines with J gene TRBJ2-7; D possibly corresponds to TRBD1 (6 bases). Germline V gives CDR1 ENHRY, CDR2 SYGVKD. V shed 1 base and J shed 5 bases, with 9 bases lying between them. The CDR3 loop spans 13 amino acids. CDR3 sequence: CAISELTGNEQYF. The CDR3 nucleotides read TGTGCCATCAGTGAGTTAACAGGGAACGAGCAGTACTTC.

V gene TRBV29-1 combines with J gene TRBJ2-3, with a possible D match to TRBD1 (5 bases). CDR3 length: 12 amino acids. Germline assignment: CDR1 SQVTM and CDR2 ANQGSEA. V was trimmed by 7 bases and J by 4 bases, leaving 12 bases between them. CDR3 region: CSAWMTADTQYF. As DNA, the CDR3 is TGCAGCGCCTGGATGACAGCAGATACGCAGTATTTT.

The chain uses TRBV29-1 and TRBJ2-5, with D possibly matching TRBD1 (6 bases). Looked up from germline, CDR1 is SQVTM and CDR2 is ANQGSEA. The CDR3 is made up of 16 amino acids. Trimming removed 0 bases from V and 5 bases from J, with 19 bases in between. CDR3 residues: CSVEDYRDTWGETQYF. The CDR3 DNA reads TGCAGCGTTGAAGATTACCGGGACACCTGGGGTGAGACCCAGTACTTC.

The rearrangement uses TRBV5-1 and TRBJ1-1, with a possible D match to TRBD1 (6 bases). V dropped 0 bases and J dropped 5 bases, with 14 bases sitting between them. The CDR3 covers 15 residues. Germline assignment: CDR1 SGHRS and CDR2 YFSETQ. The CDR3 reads CASSLAGGQETEAFF. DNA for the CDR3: TGCGCCAGCAGCTTGGCCGGGGGGCAAGAGACTGAAGCTTTCTTT.

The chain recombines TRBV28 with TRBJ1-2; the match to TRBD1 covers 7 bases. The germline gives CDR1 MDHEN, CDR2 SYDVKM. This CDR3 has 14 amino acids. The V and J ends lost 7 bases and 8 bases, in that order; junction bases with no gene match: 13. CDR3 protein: CASTFPSPGGGYTF. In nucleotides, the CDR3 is TGTGCCAGCACCTTCCCATCTCCAGGGGGAGGCTACACCTTC.